This entry lists 23 T cell receptor beta chains sequenced from one sample in a study of regulatory T cells in long-lasting Graves disease. Time point reported: persistent/refractory GD, antithyroid drugs over 5 years with positive TRAb. The TCR library used RNA extracted from PBMCs. Both iRepertoire HTBI primers and Arm-PCR of CDR3 regions were used to build the TCR beta libraries. A single record per CDR3 protein comes from TCRdb applying MiXCR to the multiplex PCR reads. In the table there are more than 300,000 distinct CDR3 sequences, 20% of which are singletons. Material: peripheral blood mononuclear cells (PBMCs), obtained when the disease was refractory, from a patient treated with antithyroid drugs. These receptors originate from a female donor with Graves disease.

This clonotype appeared many times. This chain uses TRBV24-1 with TRBJ1-2; D gene unclear. Germline V lookup: CDR1 KGHDR, CDR2 SFDVKD. V lost 9 bases, J lost 4 bases, and 11 bases lay in between. The CDR3 sequence is 12 residues long. This chain's CDR3 is CATYSLGYGYTF. CDR3 coding DNA: TGTGCCACCTATAGTCTCGGCTATGGCTACACCTTC.

The chain recombines TRBV29-1 with TRBJ1-4, with 7 bases matching TRBD1. The V and J ends lost 4 bases and 8 bases, in that order; junction bases with no gene match: 7. The CDR3 length is 13 residues. Germline-derived CDR1 and CDR2 are SQVTM and ANQGSEA. CDR3 protein: CSVAGQIQEKLFF. The DNA for the CDR3 is TGCAGCGTTGCGGGACAGATCCAAGAAAAACTGTTTTTT.

This clonotype came up many times. The CDR3 spells CASSGGTISYEQYF. In nucleotides, the CDR3 is TGTGCCAGCAGTGGAGGGACGATCTCCTACGAGCAGTACTTC. V gene TRBV6-1 combines with J gene TRBJ2-7; D may match TRBD1 or TRBD2 (5 bases each). CDR1 and CDR2 from the germline V gene are MNHNS and SASEGT. CDR3 length: 14 amino acids. Trimming cost V 4 bases and J 0 bases, with 10 bases left between them.

This clonotype was counted many times. This chain connects TRBV3-1 to TRBJ1-1, with a weak D call TRBD1 (6 bases). The length of the CDR3 is 11 residues. Per the germline V gene, CDR1 is LGHDT and CDR2 is YNNKEL (reference sequence). Trimming stripped 2 bases from V and 12 bases from J, with 10 bases between. The CDR3 region has the DNA TGTGCCAGCAGCCAATCGACAGGCCCTTTCTTT. Translation gives CASSQSTGPFF. The whole variable domain, filled in from reference TRBV3-1 and TRBJ1-1, reads DTAVSQTPKYLVTQMGNDKSIKCEQNLGHDTMYWYKQDSKKFLKIMFSYNNKELIINETVPNRFSPKSPDKAHLNLHINSLELGDSAVYFCASSQSTGPFFGQGTRLTVV.

This clonotype has a count of ten or more. This rearrangement joins TRBV6-1 to TRBJ1-5; 9 nucleotides agree with TRBD1. The V gene's germline CDR1 is MNHNS and CDR2 SASEGT. This CDR3 is built from 16 residues. The J segment lost 0 bases and the V segment lost 5 bases, leaving 5 bases of the junction unmatched. CDR3 loop: CASSRDRVYSNQPQHF. The CDR3 nucleotides read TGTGCCAGCAGTCGGGACAGGGTATATAGCAATCAGCCCCAGCATTTT.

Of note for this clonotype: The conserved phenylalanine or tryptophan normally closing the CDR3 is absent here, so this likely arose from a read error. This chain links TRBV6-9 with TRBJ1-2, with D maybe TRBD1 (5 bases). This CDR3 spans 16 amino acids. The germline V and J ends were trimmed by 3 bases and 6 bases, with 20 bases remaining between them. The V gene's germline CDR1 is MNHGY and CDR2 SVAAGI. The CDR3 loop is CASSYRPRSGGDGYTL. CDR3 bases: TGTGCCAGCAGTTACCGACCTCGTTCTGGAGGGGATGGCTACACCCTC.

Notes on this clonotype: A read error is the likely source, as a far larger clone sits one nucleotide away. The chain employs TRBV6-2 or TRBV6-3 and TRBJ1-2; TRBD1 might be the D (6 bases). Deletions cut 2 bases from V and 4 bases from J, with 14 bases between. The CDR3 spans 15 residues. Germline loops: CDR1 MNHEY, CDR2 SVGEGT. CDR3 in amino acids: CASSYQDRRGYGYTF. The CDR3 region has the DNA TGTGCCAGCAGTTACCAAGACAGGAGAGGCTATGGCTACACCTTC.

This clonotype appeared a few times. The chain carries TRBV27 and TRBJ2-7; 7 positions match TRBD2. V dropped 9 bases and J dropped 3; count of bases not matched to a gene: 11. Germline V lookup: CDR1 MNHEY, CDR2 SMNVEV (reference sequence). This CDR3 has 14 amino acids. The DNA of the CDR3 is TGTGCCAGTTGCCCCGGGACTAAGGTCTACGAGCAGTACTTC. It is translated as CASCPGTKVYEQYF.

In its sample, this clonotype was seen many times. V usage is TRBV5-1 and J usage is TRBJ1-2; perhaps TRBD1 as D (5 bases). The germline gives CDR1 SGHRS, CDR2 YFSETQ. With 2 bases removed from V and 10 bases from J, the gap between germline ends came to 21 bases. The CDR3 extends over 15 amino acids. This chain's CDR3 is CASSFNIRQIRVYTF. CDR3 DNA sequence: TGCGCCAGCAGCTTCAATATCCGACAGATTCGCGTCTACACCTTC.

There are a few counts of this clonotype. The V and J genes are TRBV14 and TRBJ2-7, with a tentative D call TRBD1 (5 bases). V gave up 2 bases and J gave up 6 bases, with 14 bases separating them. Germline loops: CDR1 SGHDN, CDR2 FVKESK. The CDR3 has 14 residues. CDR3 sequence (DNA): TGTGCCAGCAGCCAAAATCAGGACATGACCGAGCAGTACTTC. This sequence encodes CASSQNQDMTEQYF.

This clonotype was seen more than once but under ten times. The chain employs TRBV28 and TRBJ2-7; 8 nucleotides line up with TRBD2. After removal of 6 bases from V and 2 bases from J, the junction contained 6 bases not matched to a gene. Germline lookup yields CDR1 MDHEN and CDR2 SYDVKM. CDR3 length equals 14 residues. Here the CDR3 DNA reads TGTGCCAGCAGCTCACCGGGACTAGCCTACGAGCAGTACTTC. Translating gives CASSSPGLAYEQYF.

This clonotype was recorded at least ten times. The CDR3 sequence: CASSYDMAGGYEQYF. In DNA, the CDR3 is TGTGCCAGCAGTTACGACATGGCAGGGGGCTACGAGCAGTACTTC. The genes are TRBV6-2 or TRBV6-3 and TRBJ2-7, with 7 bases that match TRBD1. Trimming removed 2 bases from V and 3 bases from J; junction bases left unmatched: 7. Germline-derived CDR1 and CDR2 are MNHEY and SVGEGT. The length of the CDR3 is 15 residues.

This clonotype was recorded many times. J is TRBJ1-1 and V is TRBV30; a possible D gene is TRBD1 (6 bases). V lost 3 bases, J lost 5 bases, and 10 bases lay in between. CDR3 length equals 12 residues. Looked up from germline, CDR1 is GTSNPN and CDR2 is SVGIG (reference sequence). CDR3 sequence (DNA): TGTGCCTGGAGAACAGGGATAACTGAAGCTTTCTTT. Its translation: CAWRTGITEAFF.

This clonotype occurred many times. The rearrangement joins TRBV29-1 to TRBJ2-7; possibly TRBD1 for D (6 bases). V lost 6 bases and J lost 1, with 16 bases in between. This CDR3 has 14 amino acids. Germline V gives CDR1 SQVTM, CDR2 ANQGSEA. The DNA for the CDR3 is TGCAGCGTACAAACAGGGTCCAATTCCTACGAGCAGTACTTC. Translating gives CSVQTGSNSYEQYF.

This clonotype was counted between two and nine times. The chain joins TRBV3-1 to TRBJ2-7; D could derive from TRBD1 or TRBD2 (5 bases each). The CDR3 is made up of 15 amino acids. Trimming cost V 4 bases and J 1 base, with 14 bases left between them. Germline values: CDR1 LGHDT, CDR2 YNNKEL (reference sequence). The CDR3 loop is CASSPARGLSYEQYF. The DNA of the CDR3 is TGTGCCAGCAGCCCGGCTCGGGGCTTATCCTACGAGCAGTACTTC.

The chain is built from TRBV18 and TRBJ2-1; TRBD1 matches at 8 bases. Germline V CDR1 and CDR2: KGHSH, LQKENI. After removal of 2 bases from V and 6 bases from J, the junction contained 3 bases not matched to a gene. The CDR3 length is 14 residues. In nucleotides, the CDR3 is TGTGCCAGCTCACCAGGACAGGGCGTCAATGAGCAGTTCTTC. Translating gives CASSPGQGVNEQFF.

The sample holds many counts of this clonotype. The chain joins TRBV28 to TRBJ2-7, with 10 bases that match TRBD1. The V gene end was trimmed by 5 bases and the J gene end by 3 bases; junction bases not matched to a gene: 7. Germline CDR1 reads MDHEN; CDR2 reads SYDVKM. CDR3 size: 15 residues. The CDR3 here is CASSPRDRGLYEQYF. The CDR3 DNA is TGTGCCAGCAGTCCCCGGGACAGGGGACTCTACGAGCAGTACTTC. The whole variable domain, filled in from reference TRBV28 and TRBJ2-7, reads DVKVTQSSRYLVKRTGEKVFLECVQDMDHENMFWYRQDPGLGLRLIYFSYDVKMKEKGDIPEGYSVSREKKERFSLILESASTNQTSMYLCASSPRDRGLYEQYFGPGTRLTVT.

CDR3 DNA: TGTGCCAGCAGTCGGACAGGGACCAAAAACATTCAGTACTTC. Translation: CASSRTGTKNIQYF. This rearrangement joins TRBV7-9 to TRBJ2-4, with TRBD1 matching 8 bases. Germline values: CDR1 SEHNR, CDR2 FQNEAQ (reference sequence). V gave up 6 bases and J gave up 2 bases; unmatched junction bases: 3. CDR3 size: 14 residues.

In this sample, this clonotype turned up many times. V is TRBV12-3 or TRBV12-4 and J is TRBJ2-7; 7 nucleotides align to TRBD2. CDR3 length equals 15 residues. Trimming removed 1 base from V and 6 bases from J; junction bases left unmatched: 9. CDR3 sequence (DNA): TGTGCCAGCAGTTTAGACTCAGGGAGGGGCCGCGAGCAGTACTTC. This encodes CASSLDSGRGREQYF.

The V call is TRBV5-1, the J call TRBJ2-7; TRBD2 matches at 8 bases. Germline trimming cut 1 base from V and 0 bases from J; bases unmatched to any gene: 12. Germline CDR1 reads SGHRS; CDR2 reads YFSETQ. The length of the CDR3 is 18 residues. CDR3 sequence reads: CASSLLPWSGGPSYEQYF. CDR3 nucleotide sequence: TGCGCCAGCAGCTTGCTCCCTTGGTCGGGAGGGCCCTCCTACGAGCAGTACTTC.

The sample holds one count of this clonotype. The chain links TRBV6-2 or TRBV6-3 to TRBJ1-5, with D unclear. In germline, CDR1 is MNHEY, CDR2 SVGEGT. This CDR3 region has 13 residues. Trimming pared 0 bases from V and 7 bases from J, leaving 7 bases between. This CDR3 is CASSYSVGQPQHF. CDR3 coding DNA: TGTGCCAGCAGTTACTCCGTCGGACAGCCCCAGCATTTT.

The chain couples TRBV27 to TRBJ1-6, with 9 bases matching TRBD1. The trim removed 3 bases at V and 11 bases at J, leaving 5 bases unmatched. Per the germline V gene, CDR1 is MNHEY and CDR2 is SMNVEV (reference sequence). The CDR3 consists of 14 residues. The CDR3: CASSLGTGRTPLHF. DNA of the CDR3: TGTGCCAGCAGTTTGGGGACAGGGAGAACACCCCTCCACTTT.

In nucleotides, the CDR3 is TGTGCCAGCAGCCCAATCAAGACAGCTAACACTGAAGCTTTCTTT. As protein: CASSPIKTANTEAFF. This chain uses TRBV7-2 with TRBJ1-1; D perhaps matches TRBD1 (5 bases). The V end was cut by 5 bases, the J end by 2 bases, with 15 bases between. The CDR3 is made up of 15 amino acids. Germline V lookup: CDR1 SGHTA, CDR2 FQGNSA. Drawing the rest from reference TRBV7-2 and TRBJ1-1, the complete variable domain is GAGVSQSPSNKVTEKGKDVELRCDPISGHTALYWYRQSLGQGLEFLIYFQGNSAPDKSGLPSDRFSAERTGGSVSTLTIQRTQQEDSAVYLCASSPIKTANTEAFFGQGTRLTVV.